The 5 T cell receptor beta chains below were found in one sample sequenced in a study of radiation and T cells in renal cell carcinoma. Regarding time point: blood 4 weeks post-SBRT, at nephrectomy. Treatment in this sample: 15 Gy SBRT to primary tumor, nephrectomy 4 weeks later. Measured with immunoSEQ multiplex PCR; TCRdb has only the in-frame clones, and not every one. The top ten clones hold 2.4% of a sample with tens of thousands of clones, less than 85% of them seen once. Sequenced here: blood, sampled from a patient whose treatment included radiotherapy and nephrectomy. These receptors all come from a woman between 55 and 75 years old with renal cell carcinoma.

CDR3 bases: TGTGCCAGCTCACCGGGGGACGGAGAGACCCAGTACTTC. Amino acid sequence: CASSPGDGETQYF. The chain joins TRBV18 to TRBJ2-5; possibly TRBD1 or TRBD2 for D (5 bases each). From germline, CDR1 is KGHSH and CDR2 LQKENI. V lost 3 bases, J lost 4 bases, and 9 bases lay in between. The CDR3 length is 13 residues. Looking up the rest from reference TRBV18 and TRBJ2-5 gives the full variable domain: NAGVMQNPRHLVRRRGQEARLRCSPMKGHSHVYWYRQLPEEGLKFMVYLQKENIIDESGMPKERFSAEFPKEGPSILRIQQVVRGDSAAYFCASSPGDGETQYFGPGTRLLVL.

This chain uses TRBV27 with TRBJ1-1; D perhaps matches TRBD1 (5 bases). The germline CDR1 and CDR2 sequences are MNHEY and SMNVEV (reference sequence). The V end was cut by 4 bases, the J end by 0 bases, with 12 bases between. The CDR3 length is 15 residues. CDR3 nucleotides: TGTGCCAGCAGTTCCCTAAGGGGATTGAACACTGAAGCTTTCTTT. This encodes CASSSLRGLNTEAFF.

The chain is built from TRBV19 and TRBJ2-7; TRBD1 is a possible D gene (6 bases). This CDR3 has 13 amino acids. V lost 4 bases, J lost 0 bases, and 7 bases lay in between. Germline CDR1 LNHDA, CDR2 SQIVND (reference sequence). CDR3 in DNA: TGTGCCAGTAGTAGACAGGACTCCTACGAGCAGTACTTC. Translation gives CASSRQDSYEQYF.

V gene TRBV19 combines with J gene TRBJ1-5; 8 bases are a match to TRBD1. The germline gives CDR1 LNHDA, CDR2 SQIVND (reference sequence). The CDR3 length is 15 residues. The V gene end was trimmed by 5 bases and the J gene end by 2 bases; junction bases not matched to a gene: 5. The CDR3 nucleotides are TGTGCCAGTAGTGCGAACAGGGGGGGCAATCAGCCCCAGCATTTT. Translating it yields CASSANRGGNQPQHF.

This clone was recorded a few times. The V gene is TRBV7-9, the J gene TRBJ1-1; 7 bases align to TRBD1. The length of the CDR3 is 12 residues. From germline, CDR1 is SEHNR and CDR2 FQNEAQ (reference sequence). Trimming cost V 5 bases and J 13 bases; bases outside gene matches: 10. The CDR3 region has the DNA TGTGCCAGCAGCCCAGGGGGGTTTGGAGGTTTCTTT. It is translated as CASSPGGFGGFF.